The 24 T cell receptor beta chains listed next were all sequenced from one sample in a study of T cells after yellow fever vaccination. TCRdb reprocessed the 5' RACE reads with MiXCR, giving one entry per CDR3 protein. This sample has 620,000 or so distinct CDR3 sequences; about a sixth occur once, and the top ten carry approximately 15%. The material sequenced was PBMCs, taken about 5 days after the first yellow fever vaccination. Every receptor here comes from a man aged 18 to 35 who received the YFV17D yellow fever vaccine.

This clonotype has at least ten counts. This chain links TRBV5-4 with TRBJ1-3; tentatively, D is TRBD1 (6 bases). V dropped 3 bases and J dropped 7 bases, with 14 bases sitting between them. The germline CDR1 and CDR2 sequences are SGHNT and YYREEE (reference sequence). The CDR3 totals 14 residues. CDR3 residues: CASSSEGGSNTIYF. The CDR3 nucleotides read TGTGCCAGCAGCTCGGAGGGGGGGAGTAACACCATATATTTT.

This clonotype was seen a handful of times. This chain uses TRBV6-1 with TRBJ2-4, with 10 positions matching TRBD1. The CDR3 is made up of 15 amino acids. Germline V CDR1 and CDR2: MNHNS, SASEGT. V shed 5 bases, J shed 6 bases, and the junction held 7 bases outside the gene matches. CDR3 sequence reads: CASSRAGTGVNIQYF. The CDR3 DNA reads TGTGCCAGCAGTCGTGCCGGGACAGGGGTAAACATTCAGTACTTC.

The chain is built from TRBV5-1 and TRBJ1-1; D gene uncertain. Trimming removed 6 bases at V and 2 bases at J, with 11 bases between. Germline CDR1 SGHRS, CDR2 YFSETQ. The CDR3 is 13 amino acids. The CDR3 bases are TGCGCCAGCACAACAGCTGAAAACACTGAAGCTTTCTTT. Protein product: CASTTAENTEAFF.

The table lists this clonotype with a few counts. The CDR3 is CASTLGVGTGYNEQFF. CDR3 DNA sequence: TGTGCCAGCACCCTCGGCGTGGGGACAGGCTACAATGAGCAGTTCTTC. The J gene is TRBJ2-1, the V gene TRBV11-2, with 8 bases matching TRBD1. Germline CDR1 reads SGHAT; CDR2 reads FQNNGV. The trim removed 7 bases at V and 3 bases at J, leaving 11 bases unmatched. This CDR3 is built from 16 residues.

This chain links TRBV6-2 or TRBV6-3 with TRBJ2-1; no firm D call. Germline-derived CDR1 and CDR2 are MNHEY and SVGEGT. The V end lost 5 bases, the J end lost 2 bases, and 13 bases lay between the germline ends. The CDR3 runs to 15 residues. DNA for the CDR3: TGTGCCAGCAGTGGGTTGATGGGTGCCTACAATGAGCAGTTCTTC. Translated, it gives CASSGLMGAYNEQFF.

This clonotype has only a few counts. J is TRBJ2-5 and V is TRBV7-8, with D perhaps TRBD2 (6 bases). The CDR3 length is 15 residues. In germline, CDR1 is SGHVS, CDR2 FQNEAQ. Trimming cost V 1 base and J 7 bases, with 16 bases left between them. The CDR3 DNA follows: TGTGCCAGCAGCTTAGGATTGGGGCAGCGGGCGACCCAGTACTTC. Translating gives CASSLGLGQRATQYF. Full variable domain (remainder filled in from reference TRBV7-8 and TRBJ2-5): GAGVSQSPRYKVAKRGQDVALRCDPISGHVSLFWYQQALGQGPEFLTYFQNEAQLDKSGLPSDRFFAERPEGSVSTLKIQRTQQEDSAVYLCASSLGLGQRATQYFGPGTRLLVL.

This clonotype was observed once. The J gene is TRBJ2-3, the V gene TRBV9; D call uncertain. Germline-derived CDR1 and CDR2 are SGDLS and YYNGEE. Trimming shortened V by 4 bases and J by 2 bases, and 11 bases separated the two germline ends. The CDR3 has 14 amino acids. CDR3 sequence: CASSSWTLTDTQYF. The CDR3 nucleotides are TGTGCCAGCAGCTCCTGGACCCTCACAGATACGCAGTATTTT.

The chain employs TRBV5-1 and TRBJ1-6; D unresolved. This CDR3 is 16 amino acids long. Germline CDR1 reads SGHRS; CDR2 reads YFSETQ. Trimming took off 2 bases at V and 6 bases at J, with 15 bases between the two ends. The CDR3 DNA follows: TGCGCCAGCAGCTTCTCCACCCGGGCGGCTAATTCACCCCTCCACTTT. Translating gives CASSFSTRAANSPLHF.

The V and J genes are TRBV20-1 and TRBJ1-6; D call uncertain. The CDR3 consists of 14 residues. The ends were cut back, 0 bases at V and 10 bases at J, with 13 bases in the middle. From germline, CDR1 is DFQATT and CDR2 SNEGSKA (reference sequence). This CDR3 is CSARDLDSQSPLHF. CDR3 sequence (DNA): TGCAGTGCTAGAGATCTTGATTCACAGTCACCCCTCCACTTT.

Only a few counts were recorded for this clonotype. This chain uses TRBV3-1 with TRBJ2-3, with a weak D call TRBD2 (6 bases). The ends were cut back, 4 bases at V and 5 bases at J, with 10 bases in the middle. This CDR3 spans 13 amino acids. In germline, CDR1 is LGHDT, CDR2 YNNKEL (reference sequence). This chain's CDR3 is CASSLTREDTQYF. CDR3 nucleotides: TGTGCCAGCAGCCTGACTAGGGAAGATACGCAGTATTTT.

The chain combines TRBV24-1 with TRBJ2-3, with a tentative D call TRBD2 (7 bases). The germline CDR1 and CDR2 sequences are KGHDR and SFDVKD. This CDR3 is 15 amino acids long. Trimming took 5 bases from V and 6 from J, leaving 17 bases between them. The chain's CDR3 is CATSARGGGQDTQYF. In DNA form, the CDR3 reads TGTGCCACCAGTGCCCGAGGGGGGGGCCAGGATACGCAGTATTTT.

The chain combines TRBV6-1 with TRBJ2-5; 15 nucleotides match TRBD2. Trimming cost V 6 bases and J 9 bases; bases outside gene matches: 11. The CDR3 extends over 16 amino acids. CDR1 is MNHNS and CDR2 is SASEGT in the germline V gene. The CDR3 DNA follows: TGTGCCAGCAGCCACCCGGGACTAGCGGGGGGCCGCCCCCAGTACTTC. Its protein is CASSHPGLAGGRPQYF.

This clonotype was counted a few times. The CDR3: CASSESGVPYEQYF. As DNA, the CDR3 is TGTGCCAGCAGCGAAAGCGGGGTTCCCTACGAGCAGTACTTC. The chain recombines TRBV9 with TRBJ2-7, with TRBD2 matching over 7 bases. CDR1 SGDLS and CDR2 YYNGEE come from the germline V gene. This CDR3 has 14 amino acids. V was clipped by 3 bases and J by 2 bases; unmatched bases: 5.

The rearrangement joins TRBV5-4 to TRBJ2-3; 9 bases align to TRBD2. The ends lost 5 bases at V and 5 bases at J; junction bases unmatched: 12. There are 16 residues in the CDR3. The germline V gene encodes CDR1 SGHNT and CDR2 YYREEE (reference sequence). The CDR3, as DNA: TGTGCCAGCAGTTCCCCGGGCGGGGGGGCCAGAGATACGCAGTATTTT. This codes for CASSSPGGGARDTQYF.

This clonotype appeared a few times. V gene TRBV11-2 combines with J gene TRBJ2-7; D ambiguous. The CDR3 runs 13 residues. V was shortened by 1 base and J by 3 bases, with 7 bases between the two germline ends. Germline values: CDR1 SGHAT, CDR2 FQNNGV. The CDR3: CASSLALYYEQYF. The CDR3 DNA reads as TGTGCCAGCAGCTTAGCACTTTACTACGAGCAGTACTTC.

This clonotype appeared a few times. The rearrangement links TRBV27 to TRBJ1-6, with a weak D call TRBD1 (5 bases). CDR3 length: 15 residues. In germline, CDR1 is MNHEY, CDR2 SMNVEV (reference sequence). With 2 bases removed from V and 9 bases from J, the gap between germline ends came to 14 bases. CDR3 sequence (DNA): TGTGCCAGCAGTTTAACGGCAACTAGGGGTTCACCCCTCCACTTT. Amino acids: CASSLTATRGSPLHF.

This clonotype has a handful of counts. This chain connects TRBV6-2 or TRBV6-3 to TRBJ2-5; D is unclear. Trimming stripped 2 bases from V and 4 bases from J, with 5 bases between. The germline CDR1 and CDR2 sequences are MNHEY and SVGEGT. The CDR3 contains 12 residues. CDR3 amino acids: CASSYPGETQYF. The CDR3 DNA follows: TGTGCCAGCAGTTACCCCGGAGAGACCCAGTACTTC.

The rearrangement uses TRBV5-1 and TRBJ1-3, with D hard to call. Germline CDR1 and CDR2: SGHRS and YFSETQ. The V and J ends lost 4 bases and 0 bases respectively, with 11 bases between them. The CDR3 has 15 amino acids. CDR3 in amino acids: CASSMDGYSGNTIYF. CDR3 nucleotide sequence: TGCGCCAGCAGCATGGACGGATACTCTGGAAACACCATATATTTT.

This clonotype was seen only a few times. This chain connects TRBV21-1 to TRBJ2-7; the D call of TRBD2 is as the table states it, not checked on the DNA. TRBV21-1 counts as a pseudogene. The CDR3 length is 19 residues. The CDR3 here is CASSKEVLTHGGPSYEQYF. The CDR3 nucleotides are TGTGCCAGCAGCAAAGAGGTGCTCACTCACGGTGGGCCTTCCTACGAGCAGTACTTC.

The chain links TRBV2 to TRBJ2-4; 8 nucleotides line up with TRBD2. CDR3 size: 16 residues. V dropped 4 bases and J dropped 0; count of bases not matched to a gene: 5. Germline CDR1 reads SNHLY; CDR2 reads FYNNEI. CDR3 in DNA: TGTGCCAGCAGTGGATTCGGGGGGGTAGCCAAAAACATTCAGTACTTC. Protein product: CASSGFGGVAKNIQYF.

This clonotype was seen only a few times. The chain couples TRBV20-1 to TRBJ1-1, with TRBD1 identical over 10 bases. J lost 4 bases, V lost 3 bases, and 5 bases had no gene match. Germline lookup yields CDR1 DFQATT and CDR2 SNEGSKA (reference sequence). The CDR3 is 14 residues long. The CDR3 here is CSARGDRGGTEAFF. CDR3 bases: TGCAGTGCTAGGGGGGACAGGGGAGGCACTGAAGCTTTCTTT.

The CDR3 sequence is CASSVPGNTIYF. For the CDR3, the DNA is TGTGCCAGCAGCGTACCTGGAAACACCATATATTTT. This sequence joins TRBV9 and TRBJ1-3; D call uncertain. Germline V gives CDR1 SGDLS, CDR2 YYNGEE. CDR3 length: 12 residues. V lost 1 base, J lost 2 bases, and 1 base lay in between.

The chain joins TRBV11-3 to TRBJ2-3; no reliable D call. V was pared by 0 bases and J by 3 bases, with 4 bases between. Germline CDR1 reads SGHNT; CDR2 reads YENEEA. CDR3 length: 13 residues. The CDR3 sequence: CASSLEETDTQYF. DNA of the CDR3: TGTGCCAGCAGCTTAGAGGAGACAGATACGCAGTATTTT.

This clonotype was seen more than once but under ten times. V and J are TRBV4-1 and TRBJ1-5; D is unclear. The CDR3 is 14 amino acids. Per the germline V gene, CDR1 is MGHRA and CDR2 is YSYEKL. Between the trimmed V and J ends, which lost 5 bases and 9 bases, there was a span of 17 bases. The DNA for the CDR3 is TGCGCCAGCAGCACTGTCTCTGGGGTTTCGCCCCAGCATTTT. Protein sequence: CASSTVSGVSPQHF.